Listed below are T cell receptor beta chains from one sample, sequenced in a study of T cell changes during pregnancy in multiple sclerosis. Assay: immunoSEQ multiplex PCR; the TCRdb copy retains only in-frame clones and omits some. This sample carries around 60,000 clones, around 90% of them seen once, and the ten largest clones take less than 2%. The starting material was peripheral blood, obtained in the first trimester of pregnancy. Receptors originate from a female donor with multiple sclerosis, enrolled in a pregnancy study. CDR3s include the opening cysteine and the closing phenylalanine or tryptophan. Each record gives: clone size, D gene, J gene, V gene, CDR3 protein, CDR3 DNA. D genes are given only for firm matches. Only some rows state a clone size, as once, few, many or a class for expanded clones.

>NA|TRBD2|TRBJ2-7|TRBV6-5
CASSRSGGTYEQYF
TGTGCCAGCAGTCGGTCGGGGGGTACCTACGAGCAGTACTTC
>NA|TRBD2|TRBJ2-4|TRBV5-6
CASSLGLAAPLAKNIQYF
TGTGCCAGCAGCTTGGGACTAGCGGCCCCCCTGGCCAAAAACATTCAGTACTTC
>few|TRBD1|TRBJ1-1|TRBV30
CASSPGQSNTEAFF
TGTGCCTCGAGCCCGGGACAGTCGAACACTGAAGCTTTCTTT
>NA|NA|TRBJ2-7|TRBV27
CASSPRLFYEQYF
TGTGCCAGCAGCCCCCGACTTTTCTACGAGCAGTACTTC
>NA|NA|TRBJ1-2|TRBV28
CASSPGEAGWYGYTF
TGTGCCAGCAGTCCCGGGGAGGCCGGATGGTATGGCTACACCTTC
>NA|TRBD2|TRBJ2-1|TRBV19
CASSIDRLAGGTYNEQFF
TGTGCCAGTAGTATAGATAGGCTAGCGGGAGGAACCTACAATGAGCAGTTCTTC
>NA|NA|TRBJ1-2|TRBV19
CASRTSGNGYTF
TGTGCCAGTAGGACTTCGGGGAATGGCTACACCTTC
>NA|TRBD2|TRBJ2-5|TRBV5-1
CASSLSVGGRLEETQYF
TGCGCCAGCAGCTTGTCTGTGGGCGGGAGACTCGAAGAGACCCAGTACTTC
>NA|TRBD2|TRBJ2-4|TRBV5-1
CASSERGAKNIQYF
TGCGCCAGCAGTGAGCGGGGCGCCAAAAACATTCAGTACTTC
>NA|TRBD2|TRBJ2-1|TRBV5-1
CASSWVGSGSIFYEQFF
TGCGCCAGCAGCTGGGTTGGTAGCGGGAGCATCTTTTATGAGCAGTTCTTC
>NA|NA|TRBJ2-1|TRBV28
CASSQMSIGLLSSNEQFF
TGTGCCAGCAGCCAAATGAGTATCGGACTATTGAGTTCCAATGAGCAGTTCTTC
>NA|TRBD1|TRBJ2-1|TRBV5-4
CASSLSQGATYNEQFF
TGTGCCAGCAGCTTGTCACAGGGGGCAACCTACAATGAGCAGTTCTTC
>NA|TRBD1|TRBJ2-7|TRBV4-1
CASSIRQGNHKDEQYF
TGCGCCAGCAGCATTAGACAGGGGAACCACAAGGACGAGCAGTACTTC
>NA|TRBD2|TRBJ2-7|TRBV4-2
CASSQESGGSSHEQYF
TGTGCCAGCAGCCAAGAGTCGGGCGGGAGTAGCCACGAGCAGTACTTC
>NA|NA|TRBJ2-5|TRBV9
CASSVGGLLQETQYF
TGTGCCAGCAGCGTAGGGGGACTCCTCCAAGAGACCCAGTACTTC
>NA|TRBD2|TRBJ2-3|TRBV5-1
CASSSLPGLHTDTQYF
TGCGCCAGCAGCAGCCTACCGGGACTACACACAGATACGCAGTATTTT
>NA|NA|TRBJ1-2|TRBV5-5
CASSLNSESGYGYTF
TGTGCCAGCAGCCTGAACTCCGAGTCGGGCTATGGCTACACCTTC
>NA|NA|TRBJ2-7|TRBV10-3
CAISRGKTGSILGSTYEQYF
TGTGCCATCAGTCGGGGTAAGACGGGCAGTATCCTCGGTTCAACCTACGAGCAGTACTTC
>NA|TRBD1|TRBJ2-7|TRBV27
CASSSYRGAYEQYF
TGTGCCAGCAGTTCATACAGGGGGGCGTACGAGCAGTACTTC